The T cell receptor beta chain under discussion was sequenced for a study of cytomegalovirus exposure and HLA in healthy donors. Background on the study: Early on, a data release was issued that held 80 million or so unique TCRs from HLA-typed donors.

The sample holds a few counts of this clone. Germline-derived CDR1 and CDR2 are PRHDT and FYEKMQ (reference sequence). The CDR3 totals 17 residues. This PCR relied on a set of 60 Vbeta primers and 13 Jbeta primers. Sequenced by immunoSEQ multiplex PCR; TCRdb stores in-frame clones only, minus some. The sample shows roughly 100,000 clones, over 70% of them seen only once. Specimen: PBMCs. The source of this sequence is a man aged 25 to 40 in good health and CMV-seronegative. The chain employs TRBV13 and TRBJ2-5, with 9 bases fitting TRBD1. TRBJ2-7 matches the DNA end more closely, so the J call is doubtful. This chain's CDR3 is CASSVRKDRGSSYEQYF. The CDR3 bases are TGTGCCAGCAGCGTTAGGAAGGACAGGGGAAGCTCCTACGAGCAGTACTTC.